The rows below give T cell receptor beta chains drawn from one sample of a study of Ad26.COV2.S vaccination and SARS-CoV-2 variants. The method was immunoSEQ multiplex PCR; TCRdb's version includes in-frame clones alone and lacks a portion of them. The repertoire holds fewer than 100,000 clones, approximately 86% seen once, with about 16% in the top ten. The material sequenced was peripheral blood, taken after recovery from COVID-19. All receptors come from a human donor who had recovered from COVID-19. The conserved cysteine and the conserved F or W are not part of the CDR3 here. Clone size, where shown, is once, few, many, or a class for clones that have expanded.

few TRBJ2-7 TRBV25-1 ASSEFEGLNDEQY
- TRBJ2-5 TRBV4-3 ASSQESLVGSGKTQY
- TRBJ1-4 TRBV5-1 ASRPDREGEKLF
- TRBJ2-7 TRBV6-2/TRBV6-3 ASSNRAYEQY
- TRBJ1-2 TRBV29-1 SVEDRYYGYT
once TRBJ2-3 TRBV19 ASSKAGGTDTQY
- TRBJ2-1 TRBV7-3 ASSLEGPPGHEQF
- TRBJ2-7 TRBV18 ASSSTYEQY
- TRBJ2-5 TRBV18 ASSPGTGKETQY
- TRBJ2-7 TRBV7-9 ASSPPYSYEQY
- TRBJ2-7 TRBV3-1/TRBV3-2 ASSQFEGTSSYEQY
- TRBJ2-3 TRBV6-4 ASSDGTSSTDTQY
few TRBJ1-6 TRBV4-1 ASSQEESYNSPLH
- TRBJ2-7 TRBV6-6 ASSYFRREQIYEQY
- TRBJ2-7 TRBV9 ASSAPVGTGPYEQY
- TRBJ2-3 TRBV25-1 ASSPYTDTQY
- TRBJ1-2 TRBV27 ASSPTGLVNGYT
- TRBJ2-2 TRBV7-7 ASSLGASANTGELF
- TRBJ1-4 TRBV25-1 ASSPPQESNEKLF
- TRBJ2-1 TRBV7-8 ASSLHRDPNEQF
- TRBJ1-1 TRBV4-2 ASSQARTGGSEAF
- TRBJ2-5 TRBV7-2 ASSSDGGRTETQY
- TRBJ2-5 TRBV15 ATSSLSGRGGETQY
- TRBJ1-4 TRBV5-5 ASSLGVLEKLF
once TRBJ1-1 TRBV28 ASSLRAWGTEAF
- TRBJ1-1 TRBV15 ATTPTDSYTEAF
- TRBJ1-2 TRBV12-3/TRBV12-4 ASSRDNYGYT
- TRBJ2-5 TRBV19 ASILQRTRETQY
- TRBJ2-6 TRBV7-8 ASTPPAVGANVLT
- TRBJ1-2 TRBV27 ASSYQMRDGYT